These T cell receptor beta chains were read from a single sample in a study of synovial regulatory T cells in juvenile arthritis. The assay was immunoSEQ multiplex PCR, and TCRdb's table has in-frame clones only and misses some. Here the sample table reports about 6,400 clones. The sequencing input was Treg cells from blood. The receptor set was obtained from a donor aged 2-29 years with juvenile idiopathic arthritis. Each CDR3 is given with its conserved first and last residue. Some rows have no size entry. The others give once, few or many, or a class for an expanded clone.

j_gene	v_gene	abundance	CDR3aa
TRBJ1-1	TRBV25-1	-	CASSEWDRDTEAFF
TRBJ2-7	TRBV5-6	-	CASSLVDLYGAGSVYEQYF
TRBJ2-2	TRBV2	-	CASSPRGGWAGTGELFF
TRBJ2-3	TRBV18	-	CASSPGLAGDDTQYF
TRBJ1-6	TRBV10-3	medium-sized	CAISRDRVPSYNSPLHF
TRBJ1-1	TRBV27	-	CASSLSGGLEAFF
TRBJ1-4	TRBV6-1	-	CASSEQGVNEKLFF
TRBJ2-1	TRBV29-1	-	CSVAWREEQFF
TRBJ2-3	TRBV5-5	-	CASSPSTDTQYF
TRBJ2-1	TRBV9	-	CASSLISWSYNEQFF
TRBJ2-7	TRBV7-3	-	CASSLVVAGGYEQYF
TRBJ1-2	TRBV19	medium-sized	CASSIAANYGYTF
TRBJ1-1	TRBV6-1	-	CASSWAGVMNTEAFF
TRBJ1-4	TRBV27	-	CASSKGRFEKLFF
TRBJ2-1	TRBV10-3	-	CAISEQDFYTYNEQFF
TRBJ2-1	TRBV25-1	-	CASSGLQGANSYNEQFF
TRBJ2-1	TRBV6-5	-	CASRPSGTFNEQFF
TRBJ1-5	TRBV19	-	CASSIPAGILIGSNQPQHF
TRBJ1-2	TRBV7-9	medium-sized	CASRLTGAFDGYTF
TRBJ2-7	TRBV7-9	-	CASSPRRTEQYF
TRBJ1-4	TRBV7-9	-	CASSSQGRGFYEKLFF
TRBJ1-6	TRBV27	medium-sized	CASSPLHVNSPLHF
TRBJ1-1	TRBV29-1	-	CSVYQGMNTEAFF
TRBJ1-2	TRBV11-2	-	CASSPDTVTGRNGYTF
TRBJ1-2	TRBV4-3	-	CASSQVGTNYGYTF
TRBJ2-2	TRBV6-1	-	CASSEREESTGELFF
TRBJ1-5	TRBV19	-	CASIRRGQPNQPQHF
TRBJ1-6	TRBV2	-	CASSAEYNSPLHF
TRBJ1-1	TRBV6-1	-	CASSESTNTEAFF
TRBJ2-1	TRBV10-3	-	CAIRTGPGYNEQFF
TRBJ2-3	TRBV5-4	-	CASSRRVPGLAGRDTQYF
TRBJ2-6	TRBV10-3	-	CAIRPGQPTHSGANVLTF
TRBJ1-5	TRBV11-2	-	CASSLEAGNQPQHF
TRBJ2-7	TRBV6-5	-	CASSYDREAYEQYF
TRBJ2-7	TRBV6-6	-	CASSYEGTGSYEQYF
TRBJ2-2	TRBV7-9	-	CASSLVSGELFF
TRBJ1-2	TRBV7-2	-	CASRTDRGHYGYTF
TRBJ1-4	TRBV5-1	-	CASSLTGYEKLFF
TRBJ1-1	TRBV7-2	-	CASSFAVISNTEAFF
TRBJ1-2	TRBV6-6	medium-sized	CAIGTGRNYGYTF
TRBJ2-7	TRBV27	-	CASSPYLRAGGLYEQYF
TRBJ2-7	TRBV7-9	medium-sized	CASSSPIAGAYEQYF
TRBJ1-1	TRBV5-1	-	CASSLVPENTEAFF
TRBJ1-6	TRBV7-6	-	CASSLGQGPTGDSPLHF
TRBJ1-5	TRBV28	medium-sized	CASSDSSNQPQHF
TRBJ1-1	TRBV7-2	-	CASSLRQLNTEAFF
TRBJ2-2	TRBV7-9	-	CASSLGIGELFF
TRBJ2-3	TRBV21-1	-	CASSKDRGGTDTQYF
TRBJ1-6	TRBV11-2	-	CASSRDTWNSPLHF
TRBJ2-1	TRBV10-3	-	CAISLGAGYSYNEQFF
TRBJ2-3	TRBV28	-	CASSPPGTQYF
TRBJ1-5	TRBV5-6	medium-sized	CASSFRNQPQHF
TRBJ2-3	TRBV6-4	-	CASSRTISSTDTQYF
TRBJ2-7	TRBV9	-	CASSPGLAGGSRYEQYF